This T cell receptor beta chain was sequenced during a study of blood T cell repertoires in COVID-19 (dated by TCRdb to 2020 to 2021). In the study overall: Recovered participants in ImmuneRACE Cohort 3 were defined as having two consecutive negative NP/OP PCR tests, clearance from a healthcare professional, or resolution of symptoms. Samples covering the acute and convalescent phases of COVID-19 were provided by collaborators in the United States, Italy and Spain. The prospective study material was composed of cDNA or gDNA derived from T cells, B-cell-depleted T cells, or PBMCs. Deeply sampled blood TCRbeta repertoires from subjects exposed to, actively infected with, or recovered from COVID-19 were included in the dataset. The repertoires were made available in a free public database intended to serve as a resource for research on the immune response to SARS-CoV-2. Samples came from the ongoing ImmuneRACE study (first 160 participants) plus 1,254 subjects from 6 global collaborators. Nearly every sample came with metadata listing a de-identified subject ID, COVID-19 status, age in years and sex. HLA class I and class II types, where available, came from metadata supplied by the sample provider rather than from assay-based typing.

Notes on this clone: Its antigen target is currently unknown. No per-base quality is available; no much larger clone lies one base away.

TCRbeta CDR3 regions were amplified from genomic DNA by means of the immunoSEQ Assay, a bias-controlled multiplex PCR. In the original analysis: The number of nucleated cells in each sample was estimated from the amplification of reference gene primers within the assay. Sequence reads were collapsed and filtered to measure the absolute abundance of every unique TCRbeta CDR3 rearrangement. For each sample, productive Simpson clonality was calculated as the square root of Simpson's diversity index over productive rearrangements. Drawn from immuneACCESS, this table holds only the in-frame rearrangements with V and J called that TCRdb kept. Clones are partly lost; checked studies trace under half to an unresolved V gene and leave the rest unexplained. V, J and clone size derive from that table, while D and trimming were established from the DNA sequence. Present in this sample are about 280,000 clones, more than 75% of which were seen just once. The ten largest clones represent around 2% of the sample.

Participants in the prospective study were enrolled through a virtual design, were aged about 18 to 89 years, and lived in approximately 25 United States geographic areas. In the prospective study, participants were assigned to cohorts based on the clinical history participants reported in a screening survey and a study questionnaire. In the prospective study, whole blood, serum and a nasopharyngeal or oropharyngeal swab were collected from each participant by mobile phlebotomists. Prospective study participants could optionally give additional blood draws and questionnaires over a roughly 2-month period. Before DNA extraction, blood samples from the prospective study were shipped at room temperature or frozen. Its CDR3 holds 14 amino acids, cysteine through phenylalanine. Only the CDR3 portion is preserved as DNA: 42 bases, with reading frame beginning at the first base. V and J are truncated by 0 bases and 3 bases respectively, leaving an intervening sequence of 8 bases. The CDR1 and CDR2 encoded by the germline V gene are MDHEN and SYDVKM.

Points the paper makes about the study in general: The quantity of clinical and demographic metadata differed by source and by participant and was supplied without curation.

Sequenced input: PBMCs or T cells enriched from blood (not recorded which). This TCR was recovered from a woman aged 55-70 years in a cohort exposed to, infected with or recovered from COVID-19 (not recorded which). The rearranged segments are TRBV28 and TRBJ1-1, with the D gene call left open. In nucleotide form, the sequence is TGTGCCAGCAGTTTATGGCGGCCGGACACTGAAGCTTTCTTT. The resulting protein is CASSLWRPDTEAFF.